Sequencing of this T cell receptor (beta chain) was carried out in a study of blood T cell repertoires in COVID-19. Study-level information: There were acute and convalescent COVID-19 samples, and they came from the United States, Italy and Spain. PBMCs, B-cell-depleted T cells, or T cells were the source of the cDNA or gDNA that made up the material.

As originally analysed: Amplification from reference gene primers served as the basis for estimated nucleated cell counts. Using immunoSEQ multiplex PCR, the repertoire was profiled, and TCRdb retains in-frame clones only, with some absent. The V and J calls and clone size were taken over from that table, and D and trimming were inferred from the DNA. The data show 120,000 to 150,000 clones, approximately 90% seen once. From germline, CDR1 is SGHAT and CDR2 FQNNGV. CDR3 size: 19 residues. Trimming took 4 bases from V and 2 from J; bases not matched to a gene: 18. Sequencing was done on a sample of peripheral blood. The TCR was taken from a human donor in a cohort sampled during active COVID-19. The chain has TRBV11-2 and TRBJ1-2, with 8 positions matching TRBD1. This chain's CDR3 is CASSSGTGLSYTRNYGYTF. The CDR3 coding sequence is TGTGCCAGCAGCTCCGGGACAGGTCTTTCTTACACTCGAAACTATGGCTACACCTTC.